The rows below give T cell receptor beta chains drawn from one sample of a study of blood T cell repertoires in COVID-19. Profiling relied on immunoSEQ multiplex PCR, and the TCRdb table lists in-frame clones only, not all of them. In the table there are some 300,000 clones, roughly 91% of which are singletons. The sample consisted of peripheral blood. These receptor sequences come from a young woman with COVID-19, enrolled during active disease. Each CDR3 is given without its conserved first and last residue. The order of the fields is CDR3 protein, J gene, V gene.

cdr3_aa: ASSEVVRAYYGYT; j_call: TRBJ1-2; v_call: TRBV6-1
cdr3_aa: ASSRGQGYLGLTGELF; j_call: TRBJ2-2; v_call: TRBV3-1/TRBV3-2
cdr3_aa: ASSMRTSGTGELF; j_call: TRBJ2-2; v_call: TRBV19
cdr3_aa: ASSRGQMNTEAF; j_call: TRBJ1-1; v_call: TRBV5-6
cdr3_aa: ASSRGDTGNTIY; j_call: TRBJ1-3; v_call: TRBV3-1/TRBV3-2
cdr3_aa: AREGGATNEKLF; j_call: TRBJ1-4; v_call: TRBV10-1
cdr3_aa: ASSYQGEKLF; j_call: TRBJ1-4; v_call: TRBV6-2/TRBV6-3
cdr3_aa: ASSVTPPQTNEKLF; j_call: TRBJ1-4; v_call: TRBV19
cdr3_aa: ATSDTGGLYGYT; j_call: TRBJ1-2; v_call: TRBV24-1
cdr3_aa: ASSYPPRGETQY; j_call: TRBJ2-5; v_call: TRBV6-2/TRBV6-3
cdr3_aa: ASSQGLAGGRSYNEQF; j_call: TRBJ2-1; v_call: TRBV6-2/TRBV6-3
cdr3_aa: ASSRKGGSPLH; j_call: TRBJ1-6; v_call: TRBV28
cdr3_aa: ASSVSLLGLAGRTDTQY; j_call: TRBJ2-3; v_call: TRBV2
cdr3_aa: ASGFKAGPHGSSYNSPLH; j_call: TRBJ1-6; v_call: TRBV12-5
cdr3_aa: ASSYSKGVNTEAF; j_call: TRBJ1-1; v_call: TRBV6-6
cdr3_aa: ASSEATLGASKNIQY; j_call: TRBJ2-4; v_call: TRBV6-1
cdr3_aa: ASSSTGTSTDTQY; j_call: TRBJ2-3; v_call: TRBV19
cdr3_aa: ATSDLSGRNEQF; j_call: TRBJ2-1; v_call: TRBV24-1
cdr3_aa: ASREYRGRGYT; j_call: TRBJ1-2; v_call: TRBV28
cdr3_aa: SVTDRGAGYT; j_call: TRBJ1-2; v_call: TRBV29-1
cdr3_aa: ASSPQSISGNTIY; j_call: TRBJ1-3; v_call: TRBV18
cdr3_aa: ATSRDPPRTGRHT; j_call: TRBJ1-2; v_call: TRBV15
cdr3_aa: ASSQDRQGLDEQY; j_call: TRBJ2-7; v_call: TRBV4-3
cdr3_aa: ASSLSSLSSYNEQF; j_call: TRBJ2-1; v_call: TRBV4-1
cdr3_aa: ASRGETGLSNQPQH; j_call: TRBJ1-5; v_call: TRBV10-2
cdr3_aa: ASSEARGQGNQPQH; j_call: TRBJ1-5; v_call: TRBV2
cdr3_aa: ASSRDREATEAF; j_call: TRBJ1-1; v_call: TRBV6-5
cdr3_aa: ASSSGRGLLGYT; j_call: TRBJ1-2; v_call: TRBV5-4
cdr3_aa: ASSWLAEYNEQF; j_call: TRBJ2-1; v_call: TRBV6-2/TRBV6-3
cdr3_aa: ASSLGRGAGELF; j_call: TRBJ2-2; v_call: TRBV5-1
cdr3_aa: ASSRGLSGELF; j_call: TRBJ2-2; v_call: TRBV5-5
cdr3_aa: ASMTLGETEAF; j_call: TRBJ1-1; v_call: TRBV12-3/TRBV12-4
cdr3_aa: ASSLSLGAGYEQY; j_call: TRBJ2-7; v_call: TRBV27
cdr3_aa: ASSEGMEGELYGYT; j_call: TRBJ1-2; v_call: TRBV5-1
cdr3_aa: ASSLGDRENQPQH; j_call: TRBJ1-5; v_call: TRBV7-9